In its sample, the clone carrying this TCR beta chain was seen a few times. These data belong to a study of beta chain features in type 1 diabetes. Study overall: Under 140,000,000 sorted cells were examined across all samples.

Of the isolated RNA, all was reverse transcribed, and so the sequenced material was expressed TCRB transcripts. Only in-frame clones appear in the TCRdb table, and some are missing; sequencing was by immunoSEQ multiplex PCR. The sample has 360,000 or so clones; around 19% are singletons. V shed 1 base and J shed 0 bases, with 11 bases lying between them. The CDR3 has 16 residues. Germline V gives CDR1 LGHNA, CDR2 YSLEER. The rearrangement uses TRBV4-3 and TRBJ2-3; D is unclear. The receptor's source is a young woman in good health. Sequenced: naive CD4+ T cells from blood. The CDR3 here is CASSQVYTISTDTQYF. The CDR3 DNA follows: TGCGCCAGCAGCCAAGTGTACACTATTAGCACAGATACGCAGTATTTT.